This section outlines one TCR beta chain sequence together with its context. The sample belongs to a study of blood T cell repertoires in COVID-19. The CDR3 runs to 11 residues. Germline assignment: CDR1 KGHDR and CDR2 SFDVKD. V shed 11 bases and J shed 1 base, with 4 bases lying between them. Authors' data handling: Reference gene primer amplification yielded estimated nucleated cell counts. The assay was immunoSEQ multiplex PCR, and TCRdb's table has in-frame clones only and misses some. V and J calls and clone size follow that table, whereas D and trimming were derived from the DNA. The sample contains some 100,000 clones, about 86% of which appear only once. Participants were aged about 18 to 90 years, lived in some 23 US areas, and enrolled virtually. Cohort placement rested on clinical history that participants reported themselves.

The clonotype originates from a woman aged 50 to 65 who had recovered from COVID-19. The rearrangement uses TRBV24-1 and TRBJ2-2; D not resolved. The material sequenced was PBMCs or T cells enriched from blood (not recorded which). The CDR3, as DNA: TGTGCCATAGAGAACACCGGGGAGCTGTTTTTT. Its translation is CAIENTGELFF.